Below, one T cell receptor (beta chain) is given with its context. What antigen it recognizes has not been identified. No base quality values were provided; no much bigger clone lies one nucleotide off. Library construction relied on the immunoSEQ multiplex PCR assay. The multiplex PCR relied on a mix of 60 forward primers for TCR Vbeta segments and 13 reverse primers for TCR Jbeta segments. The CDR3 region of rearranged TCR beta genes was amplified from genomic DNA by a multiplex PCR assay. The amplified TCR beta libraries were sequenced on the Illumina HiSeq System as 87-base-pair reads. The original pipeline was this. A later analysis counted about 80 million unique TCR beta chains across the roughly 700 repertoires, and around 9.9 million of these chains were shared by at least two donors. Raw reads were error-corrected and collapsed into unique sequences by a nearest-neighbor algorithm in which closely related sequences were merged to remove PCR and sequencing errors. To assign V, D and J gene segments, CDR3 sequences were aligned to IMGT reference sequences. For a sequence to be retained, a match of at least six nucleotides was required to both a V gene segment and a J gene segment. A rearrangement counted as productive if the CDR3 had no stop codons and remained in frame with V and J, and every other rearrangement counted as non-productive. CDR3 was defined according to IMGT convention as the region running from the second conserved V-encoded cysteine to the conserved J-encoded phenylalanine. The earlier analysis of roughly 590 of the donors excluded any sequence lacking an unambiguous match to a single V gene segment. An earlier analysis of just under 600 of the donors called V segments functional above 56.7% productive rearrangements and segregating when the between-donor standard deviation exceeded 5%. To diagnose cytomegalovirus status from the catalog of TCR beta chain sequences, a statistical classification framework was built. In a later analysis, V and J genes were assigned by comparing TCR nucleotide sequences against IMGT/GENE-DB human TR gene sequences. In a later analysis, CDR3 sequences and most-parsimonious VDJ recombination scenarios were assigned using the TCRdist pipeline. A later analysis defined each TCR beta chain by its CDR3 amino acid sequence plus V-gene family, and excluded reads lacking a unique V-gene family. To address suspected cross-contamination and a sequencing artifact, a later analysis removed a few hundred highly shared, low-generation-probability nucleotide sequences. A later analysis calculated a clonal expansion index for each public chain from normalized within-repertoire ranks of inferred template counts. In a later analysis, generation probabilities were computed with a VDJ recombination model fitted to out-of-frame rearrangements, and the resulting probabilities were checked against IGoR. In a later analysis, hypergeometric tests were used to score TCR-TCR, TCR-HLA and TCR-CMV co-occurrence, with a repertoire-size bias correction applied to TCR pairs. A later analysis estimated false discovery rates by permuting HLA or CMV assignments 20 times. In a later analysis, co-occurring TCRs were grouped using DBSCAN, and TCRdist sequence similarity was added for clustering within HLA-allele-positive subsets. Repertoires with fewer than 30,000 or more than 120,000 public chains, plus five repertoires with anomalous nucleotide sharing, were excluded from co-occurrence clustering. TCRdb holds this immuneACCESS table with in-frame rearrangements only. Some clones are missing; in checked studies, unresolved V genes explain under half, and the rest has no known cause. That table is the source of V, J and clone size, and D and trimming were worked out from the DNA. Here the sample has about 160,000 clones; 60% to 80% occur a single time. Roughly 1.4% of the sample belongs to the ten largest clones.

The data are from a study of cytomegalovirus exposure and HLA in healthy donors (dated by TCRdb to 2017 to 2019). The study in broad terms: According to an earlier analysis of a few hundred of the donors, 150 million to 200 million T cells yielded over 90 million unique TCR beta sequences and 250 to 350 Gb of sequence data. Roughly 310 gigabases of sequencing data and some 85 million unique TCR sequences were included in an early release covering roughly 700 HLA-typed donors. Of the 300 to 450 genotyped donors, approximately 83% fell in the genetic ancestry cluster associated with self-reported Caucasian donors. High-throughput TCR immunosequencing, statistical association of individual TCRs with disease status, and machine learning were combined to predict cytomegalovirus infection status. Class I and class II HLA loci were covered by the typing at four-digit resolution. Using immunosequencing, the study profiled T cell repertoires from around 670 subjects and related those repertoires to cytomegalovirus serostatus. Genome-wide SNP genotypes for about three fifths of the 666 donors were used in a later genetic analysis, which treated that subset as a discovery cohort. Rather than drawing on any new phenotypic data, the later analysis identified candidate immune exposures from TCR beta sequences and the way those sequences occurred across donors. Four to six DR-DQ haplotypes were handled as single units for association and clustering, since linkage in the cohort was strong. Donor age, sex, ethnicity and CMV serostatus were collected together with the repertoire data. In a later analysis, previously published TCR beta repertoires from 670 or so donors were re-analyzed and high-resolution HLA genotyping was added so that TCR occurrence patterns could be studied. In addition to the first cohort of approximately 650 subjects, a separate validation cohort of over 90 different subjects was used. The number of donors typed differed by locus, with about 620-630 for A, B, C, DRB1 and DQB1, around 500 for DQA1, 600 to 610 for DPA1, and 472 for DPB1. To decide whether each TCR beta V gene segment behaved as functional or pseudogenic, an earlier analysis of approximately 620 of the donors relied on high-throughput TCR beta sequencing. The aim of the study was to test whether cataloging public T cell receptors could identify signatures of past pathogen exposure. On average, roughly 250,000 unique TCR beta nucleotide sequences were sequenced per donor among about 400 genotyped donors of the cohort, with about 17% of those sequences being non-productive. All discovery cohort repertoires had been generated using a single sequencing platform. Results the study describes overall, beyond this receptor: It was suggested by the authors that the approach could potentially be generalized to other disease states and immunological phenotypes. In a later genetic analysis, fewer N-insertions in productive TCRs were reported among donors in an Asian-associated ancestry cluster than the approximately 710-donor mean. In a later analysis, most CMV-associated TCR beta chains were found to appear HLA-restricted, with HLA associations seemingly driven largely by CMV exposure. Correlated functional status among segregating V segments might reflect linkage disequilibrium, but an unknown experimental factor could not be ruled out. A cluster of highly shared sequence variants was judged likely to be a technical artifact of the sequencing pipeline. Some IMGT-functional V segments, including TRBV6-2 and TRBV6-3, could not be distinguished by the 87-base-pair reads and were therefore excluded. In a later analysis, TCR association rates were found to vary across HLA loci, with the most associated TCRs seen for DRB1 alleles and the fewest for HLA-C alleles. A further reported finding was that TCR beta sequences accurately predicted the HLA-A and HLA-B alleles for most subjects in the first cohort. Because HLA typing was unavailable for some donors at each locus, only the typed subset was used in association tests. While some public TCRs were present in many individuals, most TCR sequences turned up only very rarely across donors. The classifier was reported to diagnose cytomegalovirus status with high specificity and sensitivity in both the original cohort and the validation cohort. In the study, 150 to 200 TCR beta chains were listed as associated with cytomegalovirus. When HLA alleles, especially DR and DQ, strongly co-occurred, TCR associations were difficult to assign to individual alleles. Around 16 rarely observed V segments, including chromosome 9 orphons, were excluded from the earlier analysis of several hundred of the donors because counts were too low. In a later genetic analysis, a missense DCLRE1C variant was associated with V-gene and J-gene trimming of TCR beta chains, and the association was replicated in an independent cohort. The only immune exposure information available for the cohort was CMV serostatus. Only TCR beta chains were sequenced in this cohort, and the absence of alpha or paired-chain data limited detectable features. At a false discovery rate of 0.05, a later analysis linked 16,951 TCR beta sequences to specific HLA alleles. Broadly in line with IMGT annotations, most TCR beta V segments showed up in productive rearrangements about 87% or about 30% of the time in an earlier analysis of a few hundred of the donors. According to a later analysis, parvovirus B19, influenza, CMV and Epstein-Barr virus appeared linked to several top co-occurrence clusters. A later analysis found that HLA-associated TCR beta chains were more clonally expanded and had lower generation probabilities than equally common non-associated chains. Roughly uniform sequencing depth across donors was assumed in presence/absence analyses, although this assumption may not hold. A few of the identified cytomegalovirus-associated TCR beta chains were confirmed in vitro to be specific for cytomegalovirus antigens.

CDR1 MNHEY and CDR2 SVGAGI are derived from the germline V gene. Spanning cysteine to phenylalanine, the CDR3 consists of 13 amino acids. The read is trimmed to its CDR3 DNA, 39 bases read in frame from base 1. V ends up 8 bases short and J 6 bases short, with an unmatched junction base count of 9. In total, 600 or so healthy bone marrow donors made up the cohort. At the time of sampling, every cohort member was nominally healthy, though immune exposures that went unrecorded were likely present. The donor was CMV seronegative and was included in the group of around 320 seronegative cohort members. Every donor gave a peripheral blood sample, and the peripheral blood mononuclear cells from that sample were used for TCR beta sequencing. Genomic DNA was extracted from the blood cell samples with the Qiagen DNeasy Blood Extraction Kit.

The sample comprised PBMCs. This TCR came from a woman aged 30 to 39 in good health and CMV-seronegative. Recombination connected TRBV6-5 to TRBJ1-1, with TRBD1 matching 7 junction bases. The CDR3 corresponds to CASYRGRESEAFF. The DNA sequence is TGTGCCAGCTATAGGGGGCGCGAGTCTGAAGCTTTCTTT.